This T cell receptor (beta chain) originates from a study of cytomegalovirus exposure and HLA in healthy donors. As for the study in general: Sequencing of about 179 million T cells in an earlier analysis found under 120 million unique TCR beta sequences.

Researchers ran the PCR with 60 Vbeta and 13 Jbeta primers. Assay used: immunoSEQ multiplex PCR; TCRdb lists only in-frame clones, some missing. The sample has a few hundred thousand clones, more than 80% seen once. Study observations and caveats: Three of the chains that were CMV-associated were confirmed in vitro to be specific for CMV antigens.

With V trimmed by 7 bases and J by 4 bases, 11 bases remained unmatched. Germline loops: CDR1 SQVTM, CDR2 ANQGSEA. The length of the CDR3 is 15 residues. Details on this clone: Its antigen is not known.

The rearrangement uses TRBV29-1 and TRBJ2-5; 11 bases match TRBD1. The sample taken for sequencing was PBMCs. This clonotype originated in a man younger than 40 in good health and CMV-seronegative. The CDR3 loop is CSAPTDRGRVETQYF. The CDR3 coding sequence is TGCAGCGCTCCAACGGACAGGGGGCGTGTAGAGACCCAGTACTTC. Combining the CDR3 with reference TRBV29-1 and TRBJ2-5 gives the whole variable domain SAVISQKPSRDICQRGTSLTIQCQVDSQVTMMFWYRQQPGQSLTLIATANQGSEATYESGFVIDKFPISRPNLTFSTLTVSNMSPEDSSIYLCSAPTDRGRVETQYFGPGTRLLVL.